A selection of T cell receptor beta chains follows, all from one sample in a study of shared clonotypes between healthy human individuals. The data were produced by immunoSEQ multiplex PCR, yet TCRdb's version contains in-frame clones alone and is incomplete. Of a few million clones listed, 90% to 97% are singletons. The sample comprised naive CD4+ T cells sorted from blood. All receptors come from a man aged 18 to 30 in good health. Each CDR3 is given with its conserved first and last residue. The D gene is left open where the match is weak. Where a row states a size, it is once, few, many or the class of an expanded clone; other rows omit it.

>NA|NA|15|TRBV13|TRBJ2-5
TGTGCCAGCAGCTTGGAAAGCGGGTGGGAAGAGACCCAGTACTTC
CASSLESGWEETQYF
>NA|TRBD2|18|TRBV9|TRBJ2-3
TGTGCCAGCAGCATGGGACTATCCCCCGGGCAAAACACAGATACGCAGTATTTT
CASSMGLSPGQNTDTQYF
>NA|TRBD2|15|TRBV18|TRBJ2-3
TGTGCCAGCTCAGACATAGCGGGATCTTCAGATACGCAGTATTTT
CASSDIAGSSDTQYF
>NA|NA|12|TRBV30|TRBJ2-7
TGTGCCTGGGGGGTGGTCGCCTACGAGCAGTACTTC
CAWGVVAYEQYF
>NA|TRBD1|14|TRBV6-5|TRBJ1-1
TGTGCCAGCAGATGGACAGGGGGGAACACTGAAGCTTTCTTT
CASRWTGGNTEAFF
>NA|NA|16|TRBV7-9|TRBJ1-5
TGTGCCAGCAGCTTAGGACAGGTAGACATCAATCAGCCCCAGCATTTT
CASSLGQVDINQPQHF
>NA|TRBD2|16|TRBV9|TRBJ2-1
TGTGCCAGCAGCGTTAGCGGGAGGACGGGTTACAATGAGCAGTTCTTC
CASSVSGRTGYNEQFF
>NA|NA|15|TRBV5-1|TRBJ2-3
TGCGCCAGCAGCTTGGGTGACAAATACACAGATACGCAGTATTTT
CASSLGDKYTDTQYF
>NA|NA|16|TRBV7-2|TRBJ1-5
TGTGCCAGCAGCTTAAAAGTCGGTACGGGTGTGGGGCCCCAGCATTTT
CASSLKVGTGVGPQHF
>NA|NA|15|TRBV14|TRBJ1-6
TGTGCCAGCAGCCAAGGGGCAGGGCTTAGTGAGTCCCTCCACTTT
CASSQGAGLSESLHF
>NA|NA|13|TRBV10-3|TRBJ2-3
TGTGCCATCAGTGAGGCGACCCGGGATACGCAGTATTTT
CAISEATRDTQYF
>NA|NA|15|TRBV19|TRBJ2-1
TGTGCCAGTAGTATAGGGAACACTCGAGGGAATGAGCAGTTCTTC
CASSIGNTRGNEQFF
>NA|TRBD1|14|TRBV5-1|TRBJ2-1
TGCGCCAGCAGCCCAGGGGGTCCCTACAATGAGCAGTTCTTC
CASSPGGPYNEQFF
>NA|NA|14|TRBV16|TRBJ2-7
TGTGCCAGCAGCCATAGTGATATCTCCTACGAGCAGTACTTC
CASSHSDISYEQYF
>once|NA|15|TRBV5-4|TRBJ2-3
TGTGCCAGCAGACAGCAGGGGACATACACAGATACGCAGTATTTT
CASRQQGTYTDTQYF
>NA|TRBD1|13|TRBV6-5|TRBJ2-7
TGTGCCAGCGCGCAGGGGGCCTCCTACGAGCAGTACTTC
CASAQGASYEQYF
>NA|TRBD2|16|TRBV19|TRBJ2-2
TGTGCCAGTAGTATAGATGGACTAGCGGGGTACGGGGAGCTGTTTTTT
CASSIDGLAGYGELFF
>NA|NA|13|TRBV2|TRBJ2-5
TGTGCCAGCAGTCGGTATATCCAAGAGACCCAGTACTTC
CASSRYIQETQYF
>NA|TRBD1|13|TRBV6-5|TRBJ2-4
TGTGCCAGCGGGTGGACAGGAGCGAACATTCAGTACTTC
CASGWTGANIQYF
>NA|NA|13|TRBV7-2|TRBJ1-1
TGTGCCAGCAGCTCGGACATGAACACTGAAGCTTTCTTT
CASSSDMNTEAFF
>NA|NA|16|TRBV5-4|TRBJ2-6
TGTGCCAGCAGCTTGGTACAGAGTCCTGGGGCCAACGTCCTGACTTTC
CASSLVQSPGANVLTF
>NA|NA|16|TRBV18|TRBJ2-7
TGTGCCAGCTCACAGGCGGGGGACAGCCTCGGGTACGAGCAGTACTTC
CASSQAGDSLGYEQYF
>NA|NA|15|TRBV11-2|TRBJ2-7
TGTGCCAGCAGCTTACAGACAGGGACTCCCTACGAGCAGTACTTC
CASSLQTGTPYEQYF
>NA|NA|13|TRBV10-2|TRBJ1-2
TGCGCCAGTGGAGTGGAGTTGAACTATGGCTACACCTTC
CASGVELNYGYTF
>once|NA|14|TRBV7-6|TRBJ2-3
TGTGCCAGCAGCTTAATCCCTCCCCCAGATACGCAGTATTTT
CASSLIPPPDTQYF
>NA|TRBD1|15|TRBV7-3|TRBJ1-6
TGTGCCAGCAGCTTATTTGGGACAGGGGCGTCGCCCCTCCACTTT
CASSLFGTGASPLHF
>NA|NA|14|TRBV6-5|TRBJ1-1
TGTGCCAGCAGTTACTCCTCAGGGTTCACTGAAGCTTTCTTT
CASSYSSGFTEAFF
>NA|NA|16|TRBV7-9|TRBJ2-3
TGTGCCAGCAGCCGTCGGGGCATTTGGGGCACAGATACGCAGTATTTT
CASSRRGIWGTDTQYF
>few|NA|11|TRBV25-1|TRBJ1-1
TGTGCCAGCAGTAATACAGGGGAAGCTTTCTTT
CASSNTGEAFF
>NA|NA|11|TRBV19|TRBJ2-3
TGTGCCAGTAGTGTCGCAGATACGCAGTATTTT
CASSVADTQYF